These T cell receptor beta chains were read from a single sample in a study of blood T cell repertoires in COVID-19. TCRdb's table, derived via immunoSEQ multiplex PCR, lists solely in-frame clones and lacks some. The repertoire includes about 160,000 clones, 85% to 90% of them detected once, and approximately 7% sits in the top ten. The sequenced sample consisted of PBMCs or T cells enriched from blood (not recorded which). The receptors were sampled from a woman in her 50s who had recovered from COVID-19. The CDR3 runs from the conserved cysteine through the conserved F or W. The D gene is left open where the match is weak. Part of the rows lack a size; the others show once, few, many or a class for expanded clones.

TRBJ2-6	few	TRBV14	NA	TGTGCCAGCAGCCGGGACTTCGGGACCGTCCTGACTTTC	CASSRDFGTVLTF
TRBJ1-2	NA	TRBV29-1	TRBD1	TGCAGCGACCAGAAAACAGGGGGCTATGGCTACACCTTC	CSDQKTGGYGYTF
TRBJ1-2	NA	TRBV6-5	TRBD1	TGTGCCAGCAGTCCACCGGACAGGAACTATGGCTACACCTTC	CASSPPDRNYGYTF
TRBJ1-4	NA	TRBV20-1	TRBD1	TGCAGCCCTAGTCCAGTTGGGACAGTCGCAGACTTTAATGAAAAACTGTTTTTT	CSPSPVGTVADFNEKLFF
TRBJ2-3	few	TRBV5-1	NA	TGCGCCAGCGGACGAGCGGGCCGCACAGATACGCAGTATTTT	CASGRAGRTDTQYF
TRBJ1-1	NA	TRBV11-3	NA	TGTGCCAGCAGCTTAGAGACAGCGACTTTCTTT	CASSLETATFF
TRBJ2-7	NA	TRBV7-8	TRBD2	TGTGCCAGCAGCTTAGCAGGGACTAGCGGGGGCAGGGGCGAGCAGTACTTC	CASSLAGTSGGRGEQYF
TRBJ2-3	NA	TRBV5-1	NA	TGCGCCAGCAGCCCCGCTAGGACTACGACAGATACGCAGTATTTT	CASSPARTTTDTQYF
TRBJ2-3	NA	TRBV24-1	TRBD2	TGTGCCACCAGTGATCCCCTAGCGGGGGGATTCACAGATACGCAGTATTTT	CATSDPLAGGFTDTQYF
TRBJ2-7	NA	TRBV13	TRBD2	TGTGCCAGCAGCGCCCCGGGACTAGCGGGGGGGCCGAAAAACGAGCAGTACTTC	CASSAPGLAGGPKNEQYF
TRBJ1-2	NA	TRBV27	TRBD1	TGTGCCAGCAGTCCCCGGACAGGGGATGGCTACACCTTC	CASSPRTGDGYTF
TRBJ2-7	NA	TRBV23-1	NA	TGCGCCAGCGGGGTAATGGGGCAGAGTGAGACTGACTCCTACGAGCAGTACTTC	CASGVMGQSETDSYEQYF
TRBJ2-1	NA	TRBV20-1	NA	TGCAGTGCTAGGTCGGGAGAAGAGCAGTTCTTC	CSARSGEEQFF
TRBJ1-1	NA	TRBV4-3	NA	TGCGCCAGCAGCCAAGATCTTGGGGGGGGACTCATGAACACTGAAGCTTTCTTT	CASSQDLGGGLMNTEAFF
TRBJ1-2	few	TRBV15	TRBD1	TGTGCCACCAGCAGAGATATAATGGAGGGGGCGAGCAATGGCTACACCTTC	CATSRDIMEGASNGYTF
TRBJ2-1	NA	TRBV4-2	NA	TGTGCCAGCAGCCAAGATCCGCAGGTCTCCTACAATGAGCAGTTCTTC	CASSQDPQVSYNEQFF
TRBJ2-5	NA	TRBV19	TRBD2	TGTGCCAGTAGTATCGATACTAGCGGCCAAGAGACCCAGTACTTC	CASSIDTSGQETQYF
TRBJ1-2	NA	TRBV6-5	NA	TGTGCCACCTCGCAGGGGCATGGCTACACCTTC	CATSQGHGYTF
TRBJ1-2	few	TRBV11-2	NA	TGTGCCAGCAGCGGACTCTTAGGCTACACCTTC	CASSGLLGYTF
TRBJ1-4	NA	TRBV5-4	NA	TGTGCCAGCAGCTTGGATGGGGGGGTTGGTGAAAAACTGTTTTTT	CASSLDGGVGEKLFF
TRBJ1-6	NA	TRBV6-5	NA	TGTGCCAGCAGGAAGACAGGAGCCTATAATTCACCCCTCCACTTT	CASRKTGAYNSPLHF
TRBJ2-1	NA	TRBV3-1/TRBV3-2	TRBD1	TGTGCCAGCAGCTGGGGACAGGATTCTTACAATGAGCAGTTCTTC	CASSWGQDSYNEQFF
TRBJ1-1	NA	TRBV29-1	NA	TGCAGCGCCCCCCGTCCAGGGGCCACTGAAGCTTTCTTT	CSAPRPGATEAFF
TRBJ2-7	NA	TRBV19	NA	TGTGCCAGTAGCCCAGGGGCCCCACCTTGGTACGAGCAGTACTTC	CASSPGAPPWYEQYF
TRBJ1-2	NA	TRBV5-4	NA	TGTGCCAGCAGCTTGGAACGGAACTATGGCTACACCTTC	CASSLERNYGYTF